Listed below are T cell receptor beta chains from one sample, sequenced in a study of human T cells and chemical hapten exposure. MiXCR was run by TCRdb on the RACE reads, yielding one entry per CDR3 protein. The repertoire consists of approximately 400,000 distinct CDR3 sequences, with more than 4.5% occurring once and the leading ten covering 2% to 2.5%. This material consisted of whole blood, taken in connection with sensitization to the hapten diphenylcyclopropenone (DPC). These receptor sequences come from a woman aged 45-65 years with alopecia areata. Some clones in this sample may be carry-over from other donors' samples. Each CDR3 is given with its conserved first and last residue. The D gene is left open where the match is weak. Clone size is shown for a subset of rows, as once, few, many or a class of expanded clone.

>TRBJ2-6|many|TRBV4-2|TRBD2|16
TGTGCCAGCAGCCAATACTCTAGCGGAGGGGCCAACGTCCTGACTTTC
CASSQYSSGGANVLTF
>TRBJ1-4|-|TRBV6-6|TRBD1|14
TGTGCCAGCAGCCGGGACAGGCCTAATGAAAAACTGTTTTTT
CASSRDRPNEKLFF
>TRBJ2-1|few|TRBV3-1|-|16
TGTGCCAGCAGCCAAGAACTGGGCAGCCCGCCCAATGAGCAGTTCTTC
CASSQELGSPPNEQFF
>TRBJ2-7|few|TRBV4-1|-|15
TGCGCCAGCAGCCAAGGGGGTAGCGGCCCAAGCGAGCAGTACTTC
CASSQGGSGPSEQYF
>TRBJ2-1|many|TRBV18|TRBD1|12
TGTGCCAGCTCACGGGACAGAAATGAGCAGTTCTTC
CASSRDRNEQFF
>TRBJ2-7|many|TRBV6-2/TRBV6-3|-|13
TGTGCCAGCAGTTTTGACCTCGGGAGTAAGCAGTACTTC
CASSFDLGSKQYF
>TRBJ2-7|many|TRBV10-3|TRBD1|14
TGTGCCATCAGTACCGACAGGGACTCCTACGAGCAGTACTTC
CAISTDRDSYEQYF
>TRBJ2-3|-|TRBV10-3|-|14
TGTGCCATCAGTGGGGCACAGCTCACAGATACGCAGTATTTT
CAISGAQLTDTQYF
>TRBJ2-3|many|TRBV28|-|15
TGTGCCAGCAGTTTAGAAGGGGTTTTGGGAGATACGCAGTATTTT
CASSLEGVLGDTQYF
>TRBJ1-4|-|TRBV20-1|TRBD1|13
TGCAGTGCTGACCGGGACAGAGAGGAAAAACTGTTTTTT
CSADRDREEKLFF
>TRBJ1-2|-|TRBV20-1|-|14
TGCAGTGCTAGAGAAGTCGACAGATCCTATGGCTACACCTTC
CSAREVDRSYGYTF
>TRBJ2-7|many|TRBV7-2|-|15
TGTGCCAGCAGCTTATCTTTTCAGTGGGCGCGCGAGCAGTACTTC
CASSLSFQWAREQYF
>TRBJ1-5|few|TRBV19|TRBD1|14
TGTGCCAGTAGTAAGGGACAGGGAAGCCAGCCCCAGCATTTT
CASSKGQGSQPQHF
>TRBJ2-2|many|TRBV27|TRBD1|16
TGTGCCAGCAGTCGGAAGACAGGGGTTAACACCGGGGAGCTGTTTTTT
CASSRKTGVNTGELFF
>TRBJ1-3|many|TRBV6-5|TRBD1|14
TGTGCCAGCAGCACACAGGGGTCTGGAAACACCATATATTTT
CASSTQGSGNTIYF
>TRBJ2-3|few|TRBV11-1|-|14
TGTGCCAGCAGCCTTAGCGCTACCACAGATACGCAGTATTTT
CASSLSATTDTQYF
>TRBJ2-1|few|TRBV20-1|TRBD1|13
TGCAGTGCAGGGACAGGGGTTTTCAATGAGCAGTTCTTC
CSAGTGVFNEQFF
>TRBJ2-2|-|TRBV24-1|-|13
TGTGCCACCAGTGATGTAAACACCGGGGAGCTGTTTTTT
CATSDVNTGELFF
>TRBJ2-1|many|TRBV29-1|TRBD2|13
TGCAGCGTTGATGGTAGCGGGAGAAATGAGCAGTTCTTC
CSVDGSGRNEQFF
>TRBJ2-7|many|TRBV28|-|11
TGTGCCAGCAGTTTCCGATACGAGCAGTACTTC
CASSFRYEQYF
>TRBJ1-5|many|TRBV15|-|13
TGTGCCACCAGCAGAGTCGAAGATCAGCCCCAGCATTTT
CATSRVEDQPQHF
>TRBJ1-1|-|TRBV20-1|TRBD1|15
TGCAGTGCTAGCCTACAGGGGAGGACCTACACTGAAGCTTTCTTT
CSASLQGRTYTEAFF
>TRBJ2-7|-|TRBV29-1|TRBD2|15
TGCAGCGTTGAAGAGGTGACTAGCCGAGCCTACGAGCAGTACTTC
CSVEEVTSRAYEQYF
>TRBJ2-3|many|TRBV7-2|-|13
TGTGCCAGCAGCTCTGACCCGCGCAATACGCAGTATTTT
CASSSDPRNTQYF
>TRBJ2-3|many|TRBV4-1|TRBD2|18
TGCGCCAGCAGCCGGGATCCTAGCGGGAGGGCCGACAGAAATACGCAGTATTTT
CASSRDPSGRADRNTQYF
>TRBJ2-7|few|TRBV10-3|-|13
TGTGCCATCAGTTTCGACAGAACCTACGAGCAGTACTTC
CAISFDRTYEQYF
>TRBJ1-1|many|TRBV10-2|TRBD1|17
TGCGCCAGCAGTGGGTCCCGGGACAGCTCTATTGACACTGAAGCTTTCTTT
CASSGSRDSSIDTEAFF
>TRBJ1-5|many|TRBV7-8|-|16
TGTGCCAGCAGCTTACGGGGGGCAGGGCTGGCGGAGCCCCAGCATTTT
CASSLRGAGLAEPQHF
>TRBJ2-6|few|TRBV24-1|-|17
TGTGCCACCAGTGACCCGACAGGATTCTCTGGGGCCAACGTCCTGACTTTC
CATSDPTGFSGANVLTF
>TRBJ1-4|-|TRBV2|-|15
TGTGCCGGCCAAGAAGGGGACACCACTAATGAAAAACTGTTTTTT
CAGQEGDTTNEKLFF
>TRBJ2-1|-|TRBV7-9|-|18
TGTGCCAGCAGCTTCCCTAAGGTTATCACAGGGTACGACAATGAGCAGTTCTTC
CASSFPKVITGYDNEQFF
>TRBJ1-5|few|TRBV20-1|TRBD1|15
TGCAGTGCTAGGTCGGGACAGGGGGCAGATCAGCCCCAGCATTTT
CSARSGQGADQPQHF
>TRBJ2-1|many|TRBV12-3/TRBV12-4|TRBD2|14
TGTGCCAGCACCTCGCCCAATGGGGGGGATGAGCAGTTCTTC
CASTSPNGGDEQFF
>TRBJ1-1|few|TRBV6-5|TRBD1|14
TGTGCCAGCAGGCAGGGGGGACAGGGAACTGAAGCTTTCTTT
CASRQGGQGTEAFF
>TRBJ1-5|-|TRBV20-1|TRBD1|14
TGCAGTGCTAGAGCACAGGGGGGCAATCAGCCCCAGCATTTT
CSARAQGGNQPQHF
>TRBJ1-2|-|TRBV7-9|-|17
TGTGCCAGCAGTATCACGTCCCGGCCAGGGACTAACTATGGCTACACCTTC
CASSITSRPGTNYGYTF
>TRBJ2-7|few|TRBV6-6|-|15
TGTGCCAGCAGTTACAGCCTTCGGTCAGGGGAGGAGCAGTACTTC
CASSYSLRSGEEQYF